These T cell receptor beta chains were read from a single sample in a study of T cells in localized non-small cell lung cancer. Sequencing was performed with immunoSEQ multiplex PCR; in TCRdb, only in-frame clones are kept and a portion is missing. Of about 60,000 clones in the sample, 90% were seen once. The starting material was peripheral blood, obtained before any cancer treatment. The receptors derive from a woman between 35 and 70 years old with stage I lung adenocarcinoma. CDR3s include the opening cysteine and the closing phenylalanine or tryptophan. The D gene is left open where the match is weak. Some rows mark clone size as missing; the rest say once, few, many or name a class of expanded clone.

TRBD2	TRBV11-2	TRBJ2-7	.	CASSLLAGASYEQYF	TGTGCCAGCAGTCTTTTAGCGGGGGCCTCCTACGAGCAGTACTTC
TRBD1	TRBV5-6	TRBJ1-1	.	CASSFGTGLNTEAFF	TGTGCCAGCAGCTTTGGGACAGGCCTAAACACTGAAGCTTTCTTT
.	TRBV29-1	TRBJ1-4	.	CSVGEGITNEKLFF	TGCAGCGTTGGGGAGGGTATAACTAATGAAAAACTGTTTTTT
.	TRBV6-5	TRBJ2-7	.	CASSYGQGIHEQYF	TGTGCCAGCAGTTACGGGCAGGGGATTCACGAGCAGTACTTC
.	TRBV5-1	TRBJ2-1	once	CASSLDRNEQFF	TGCGCCAGCAGCTTGGATCGGAATGAGCAGTTCTTC
TRBD1	TRBV9	TRBJ2-3	.	CASSEIGQGWSDTQYF	TGTGCCAGCAGCGAGATCGGACAGGGGTGGTCGGATACGCAGTATTTT
.	TRBV7-3	TRBJ2-1	once	CASSLLRTNEQFF	TGTGCCAGCAGCTTACTCCGGACTAATGAGCAGTTCTTC
.	TRBV7-9	TRBJ1-1	once	CASSRVNTEAFF	TGTGCCAGCAGCCGGGTGAACACTGAAGCTTTCTTT
.	TRBV28	TRBJ1-3	.	CASSLWMGGGSGNTIYF	TGTGCCAGCAGTTTATGGATGGGCGGCGGCTCTGGAAACACCATATATTTT
.	TRBV19	TRBJ1-5	.	CASRSRGVADYSNQPQHF	TGTGCCAGTAGATCCCGGGGCGTAGCCGACTATAGCAATCAGCCCCAGCATTTT
TRBD1	TRBV18	TRBJ2-5	.	CASSRDSQETQYF	TGTGCCAGCTCACGGGACAGCCAAGAGACCCAGTACTTC
.	TRBV7-3	TRBJ1-5	.	CASSLRVDSNQPQHF	TGTGCCAGCAGCCTCCGGGTGGATAGCAATCAGCCCCAGCATTTT
.	TRBV21-1	TRBJ2-7	.	CASSKNNLQGTSYEQYF	TGTGCCAGCAGCAAAAATAACCTACAGGGGACATCCTACGAGCAGTACTTC
.	TRBV7-9	TRBJ1-2	.	CASSLAIRYGYTF	TGTGCCAGCAGCTTAGCGATACGCTATGGCTACACCTTC
TRBD1	TRBV10-3	TRBJ2-7	.	CAISGQGAYEQYF	TGTGCCATCTCGGGACAGGGGGCCTACGAGCAGTACTTC
.	TRBV7-2	TRBJ1-2	.	CASSLAYEGPYGYTF	TGTGCCAGCAGCTTAGCGTATGAGGGGCCCTATGGCTACACCTTC
TRBD1	TRBV19	TRBJ2-2	.	CASALGQYRTGELFF	TGTGCCAGTGCCCTGGGACAGTATCGGACCGGGGAGCTGTTTTTT
.	TRBV6-1	TRBJ1-2	once	CASSRTASGGYTF	TGTGCCAGCAGCCGGACAGCTTCAGGGGGCTACACCTTC
.	TRBV13	TRBJ2-5	few	CASSLEQKETQYF	TGTGCCAGCAGCTTAGAACAGAAAGAGACCCAGTACTTC
.	TRBV19	TRBJ1-1	.	CASSIGRVITEAFF	TGTGCCAGTAGTATAGGCAGGGTGATTACTGAAGCTTTCTTT
.	TRBV7-3	TRBJ2-7	.	CASSLSGASSEQYF	TGTGCCAGCAGCTTATCGGGGGCTAGTAGCGAGCAGTACTTC
TRBD2	TRBV7-9	TRBJ2-3	.	CASSEGGLAVPDTQYF	TGTGCCAGCAGCGAAGGGGGACTAGCGGTTCCAGATACGCAGTATTTT
.	TRBV5-8	TRBJ2-7	.	CASSLGNVENEQYF	TGTGCCAGCAGCTTGGGGAACGTGGAGAACGAGCAGTACTTC
TRBD2	TRBV4-3	TRBJ2-1	.	CASSPTSEQAYNEQFF	TGCGCCAGCAGCCCCACTAGCGAACAGGCCTACAATGAGCAGTTCTTC
TRBD2	TRBV5-8	TRBJ2-7	.	CASTLGLADLTSYEQYF	TGTGCCAGCACCCTGGGACTAGCGGACCTCACCTCCTACGAGCAGTACTTC
.	TRBV7-9	TRBJ2-7	.	CASSLDGTYEQYF	TGTGCCAGCAGCTTAGACGGTACCTACGAGCAGTACTTC
.	TRBV7-2	TRBJ1-2	.	CASSLAWARGLYGYTF	TGTGCCAGCAGCTTAGCGTGGGCCAGGGGCCTCTATGGCTACACCTTC
.	TRBV7-9	TRBJ2-1	.	CASSIIQGPYNEQFF	TGTGCCAGCAGCATCATACAGGGCCCCTACAATGAGCAGTTCTTC
.	TRBV9	TRBJ1-5	once	CASSVAPDSQQPQHF	TGTGCCAGCAGCGTAGCCCCAGACAGTCAACAGCCCCAGCATTTT
.	TRBV30	TRBJ1-3	.	CAWSVPLSSGNTIYF	TGTGCCTGGAGTGTACCCCTGAGCTCTGGAAACACCATATATTTT
.	TRBV27	TRBJ1-1	few	CASSLARGGAEAFF	TGTGCCAGCAGTTTAGCGCGCGGGGGAGCTGAAGCTTTCTTT
TRBD1	TRBV18	TRBJ2-2	.	CASSPRRQGETGELFF	TGTGCCAGCTCACCAAGGCGGCAGGGGGAGACCGGGGAGCTGTTTTTT
.	TRBV19	TRBJ2-1	.	CASSQGPSMAQFF	TGTGCCAGTAGCCAAGGACCGTCGATGGCGCAGTTCTTC
.	TRBV6-5	TRBJ1-1	.	CASSYSTGEWAGEAFF	TGTGCCAGCAGTTACTCGACGGGAGAGTGGGCCGGCGAAGCTTTCTTT
.	TRBV2	TRBJ2-7	.	CASMPDSYEQYF	TGTGCCAGCATGCCAGACAGCTACGAGCAGTACTTC
.	TRBV7-9	TRBJ1-4	.	CASSLRGAATNEKLFF	TGTGCCAGCAGCTTAAGGGGAGCAGCAACTAATGAAAAACTGTTTTTT
.	TRBV9	TRBJ2-1	once	CASSVDVAGNEQFF	TGTGCCAGCAGCGTCGATGTGGCCGGCAATGAGCAGTTCTTC